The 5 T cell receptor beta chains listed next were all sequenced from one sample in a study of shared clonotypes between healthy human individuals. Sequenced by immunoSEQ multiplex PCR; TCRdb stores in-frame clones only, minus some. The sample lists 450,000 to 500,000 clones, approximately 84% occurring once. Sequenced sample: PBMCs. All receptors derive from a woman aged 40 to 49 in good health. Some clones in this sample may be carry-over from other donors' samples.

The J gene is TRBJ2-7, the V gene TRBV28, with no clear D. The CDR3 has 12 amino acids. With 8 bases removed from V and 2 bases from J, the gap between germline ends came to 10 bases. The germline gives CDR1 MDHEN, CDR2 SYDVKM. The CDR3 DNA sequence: TGTGCCAGCCATGACTCCGCCTACGAGCAGTACTTC. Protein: CASHDSAYEQYF.

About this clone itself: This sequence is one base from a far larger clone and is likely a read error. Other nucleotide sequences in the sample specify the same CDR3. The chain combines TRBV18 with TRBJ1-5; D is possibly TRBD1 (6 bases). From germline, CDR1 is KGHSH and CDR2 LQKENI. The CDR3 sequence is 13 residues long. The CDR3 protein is CASSPQGDQPQHF. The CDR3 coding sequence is TGTGCCAGCTCACCACAGGGGGATCAGCCACAGCATTTT.

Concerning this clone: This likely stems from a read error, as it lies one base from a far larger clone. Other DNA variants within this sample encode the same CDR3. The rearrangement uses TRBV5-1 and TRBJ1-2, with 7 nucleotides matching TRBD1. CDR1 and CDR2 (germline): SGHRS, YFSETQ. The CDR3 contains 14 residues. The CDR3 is CASSPRDRNYGYTF. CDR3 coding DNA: TGCGCCAGCAGCCCGCGGGACAGAAACTATGGCTATACCTTC. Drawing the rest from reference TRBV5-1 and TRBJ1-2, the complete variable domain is KAGVTQTPRYLIKTRGQQVTLSCSPISGHRSVSWYQQTPGQGLQFLFEYFSETQRNKGNFPGRFSGRQFSNSRSEMNVSTLELGDSALYLCASSPRDRNYGYTFGSGTRLTVV.

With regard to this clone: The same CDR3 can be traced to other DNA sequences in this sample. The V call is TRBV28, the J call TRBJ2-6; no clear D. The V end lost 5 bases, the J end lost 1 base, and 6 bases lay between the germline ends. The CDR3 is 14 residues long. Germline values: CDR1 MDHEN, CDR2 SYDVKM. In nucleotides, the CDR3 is TGTGCCAGCAGTCTTTATTCTGGGGCCAACGTCCTGACTTTC. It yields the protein CASSLYSGANVLTF.

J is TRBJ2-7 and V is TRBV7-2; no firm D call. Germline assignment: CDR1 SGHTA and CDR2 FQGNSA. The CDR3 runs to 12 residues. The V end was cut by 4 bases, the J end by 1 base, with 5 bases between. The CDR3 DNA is TGTGCCAGCAGCTCCCGATCCTACGAGCAGTACTTC. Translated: CASSSRSYEQYF.